This passage covers 27 T cell receptor beta chains from one sample sequenced in a study of blood T cell repertoires in COVID-19. Assay used: immunoSEQ multiplex PCR; TCRdb lists only in-frame clones, some missing. The table has about 110,000 clones, about nine tenths seen once. Sequencing was carried out using peripheral blood. These receptors all stem from a man aged 35 to 55 with acute or convalescent COVID-19.

The rearrangement uses TRBV4-2 and TRBJ1-5; D remains unclear. The CDR3 runs 13 residues. V dropped 0 bases and J dropped 7 bases, with 7 bases sitting between them. Germline V gives CDR1 LGHNA, CDR2 YNFKEQ. As DNA, the CDR3 is TGTGCCAGCAGCCAAGACCTGTTACAGCCCCAGCATTTT. Translation: CASSQDLLQPQHF.

The chain employs TRBV30 and TRBJ1-6; 7 positions agree with TRBD1. This CDR3 is built from 15 residues. Germline V lookup: CDR1 GTSNPN, CDR2 SVGIG (reference sequence). V lost 2 bases, J lost 11 bases, and 12 bases stayed unmatched. The CDR3 protein is CAWSPDHRGLTPLHF. The CDR3 DNA reads as TGTGCCTGGAGTCCTGACCACAGGGGTTTGACACCCCTCCACTTT.

The chain uses TRBV11-3 and TRBJ2-2; TRBD1 is a possible D gene (6 bases). CDR1 SGHNT and CDR2 YENEEA come from the germline V gene. The CDR3 sequence is 14 residues long. V was trimmed by 0 bases and J by 4 bases, leaving 6 bases between them. The CDR3 loop is CASSLEGATGELFF. Written as DNA, the CDR3 is TGTGCCAGCAGCTTAGAGGGGGCCACCGGGGAGCTGTTTTTT. The variable domain in full, completed from reference TRBV11-3 and TRBJ2-2, reads EAGVVQSPRYKIIEKKQPVAFWCNPISGHNTLYWYLQNLGQGPELLIRYENEEAVDDSQLPKDRFSAERLKGVDSTLKIQPAELGDSAVYLCASSLEGATGELFFGEGSRLTVL.

The V call is TRBV7-2, the J call TRBJ1-2; 7 bases fit TRBD1. Trimming took 5 bases from V and 0 from J; bases not matched to a gene: 6. Germline lookup yields CDR1 SGHTA and CDR2 FQGNSA. CDR3 length: 15 amino acids. The CDR3 DNA follows: TGTGCCAGCAGCCAGGACAGGCGATCTAACTATGGCTACACCTTC. Its translation: CASSQDRRSNYGYTF.

J is TRBJ2-7 and V is TRBV27, with 7 bases aligning to TRBD2. Losses at the gene ends were 0 bases for V and 4 bases for J; bases not matched to a gene: 0. Germline V lookup: CDR1 MNHEY, CDR2 SMNVEV (reference sequence). The CDR3 loop spans 13 amino acids. The CDR3 DNA follows: TGTGCCAGCAGTTTATCGGGAGGGTACGAGCAGTACTTC. Its translation is CASSLSGGYEQYF.

The chain combines TRBV21-1 with TRBJ1-3. TRBV21-1 is designated a pseudogene. The CDR3 loop spans 19 amino acids. The CDR3 loop reads CASSNQASRGKSSGNTIYF. Written as DNA, the CDR3 is TGTGCCAGCAGCAATCAAGCTAGTCGGGGGAAATCCTCTGGAAACACCATATATTTT.

V is TRBV28 and J is TRBJ1-4; 9 bases are a match to TRBD1. Germline CDR1 and CDR2: MDHEN and SYDVKM. V shed 6 bases, J shed 0 bases, and the junction held 8 bases outside the gene matches. This CDR3 has 17 residues. In nucleotides, the CDR3 is TGTGCCAGCAGCCCGGGACAGGGAAAAGCAACTAATGAAAAACTGTTTTTT. It translates to CASSPGQGKATNEKLFF. The complete variable domain, with remaining parts taken from reference TRBV28 and TRBJ1-4, reads DVKVTQSSRYLVKRTGEKVFLECVQDMDHENMFWYRQDPGLGLRLIYFSYDVKMKEKGDIPEGYSVSREKKERFSLILESASTNQTSMYLCASSPGQGKATNEKLFFGSGTQLSVL.

This chain joins TRBV5-1 and TRBJ1-1; TRBD1 agrees at 7 bases. The CDR3 totals 16 residues. V dropped 1 base and J dropped 1; count of bases not matched to a gene: 7. Per the germline V gene, CDR1 is SGHRS and CDR2 is YFSETQ. The CDR3 DNA reads as TGCGCCAGCAGCTTGACCGCCGGGACAGAGAACACTGAAGCTTTCTTT. Encoded protein: CASSLTAGTENTEAFF.

This clone was observed once. The rearrangement links TRBV5-1 to TRBJ2-7; 13 bases align to TRBD2. The V segment lost 2 bases and the J segment 2 bases; nucleotides outside the gene matches: 7. CDR3 length: 17 residues. Germline-derived CDR1 and CDR2 are SGHRS and YFSETQ. As DNA, the CDR3 is TGCGCCAGCAGCTTAGGGACTAGCGGGAAACAAGCCTACGAGCAGTACTTC. Translated: CASSLGTSGKQAYEQYF.

The V call is TRBV4-1, the J call TRBJ2-7, with a possible D match to TRBD1 (6 bases). The germline gives CDR1 MGHRA, CDR2 YSYEKL. V dropped 0 bases and J dropped 2 bases, with 14 bases sitting between them. The CDR3 loop spans 16 amino acids. Here the CDR3 reads CASSQDYFGQTYEQYF. CDR3 coding DNA: TGCGCCAGCAGCCAAGACTATTTTGGACAGACCTACGAGCAGTACTTC.

This chain links TRBV6-2 or TRBV6-3 with TRBJ1-4, with D possibly matching TRBD1 (6 bases). V was clipped by 6 bases and J by 0 bases, with 11 bases between them. Germline V gene sequence: CDR1 MNHEY, CDR2 SVGEGT. This CDR3 spans 15 amino acids. CDR3 sequence (DNA): TGTGCCAGCAGCCCACAGGGTGCAACTAATGAAAAACTGTTTTTT. Its translation: CASSPQGATNEKLFF.

The chain is built from TRBV12-3 or TRBV12-4 and TRBJ1-3; D ambiguous. Trimming shortened V by 0 bases and J by 3 bases, and 3 bases separated the two germline ends. This CDR3 is built from 13 residues. The CDR3: CASSLARGNTIYF. CDR3 DNA sequence: TGTGCCAGCAGTTTAGCGCGTGGAAACACCATATATTTT.

This rearrangement joins TRBV6-2 or TRBV6-3 to TRBJ2-7; 10 positions agree with TRBD1. The CDR3 loop spans 15 amino acids. V was clipped by 3 bases and J by 5 bases; unmatched bases: 7. Per germline, CDR1 MNHEY and CDR2 SVGEGT. CDR3 bases: TGTGCCAGCAGTTATATTACCGACAGGGGGCACGAGCAGTACTTC. Translated: CASSYITDRGHEQYF.

The chain couples TRBV4-2 to TRBJ2-2, with TRBD2 identical over 9 bases. The germline V gene encodes CDR1 LGHNA and CDR2 YNFKEQ. V shed 7 bases, J shed 6 bases, and the junction held 9 bases outside the gene matches. This CDR3 has 15 amino acids. In DNA form, the CDR3 reads TGTGCCAGCACCTCCCGGACTAGCGTCCCCGGGGAGCTGTTTTTT. Its translation: CASTSRTSVPGELFF.

The chain uses TRBV27 and TRBJ1-5, with TRBD1 as a possible D gene (6 bases). The CDR3 runs to 15 residues. The germline V gene encodes CDR1 MNHEY and CDR2 SMNVEV (reference sequence). Trimming removed 8 bases at V and 2 bases at J, with 16 bases between. The DNA of the CDR3 is TGTGCCAGCGGGCGGGGGCTATTGGGCAATCAGCCCCAGCATTTT. Its translation: CASGRGLLGNQPQHF.

The chain is built from TRBV30 and TRBJ2-5, with TRBD2 as a possible D gene (6 bases). V was trimmed by 1 base and J by 5 bases, leaving 8 bases between them. Per the germline V gene, CDR1 is GTSNPN and CDR2 is SVGIG (reference sequence). The CDR3 extends over 12 amino acids. In DNA form, the CDR3 reads TGTGCCTGGAGTGGGAGGGGTGAGACCCAGTACTTC. Amino acid sequence: CAWSGRGETQYF.

This clone has just one count. This rearrangement joins TRBV19 to TRBJ1-4; D unresolved. Trimming took 4 bases from V and 8 from J, leaving 11 bases between them. The CDR3 runs to 13 residues. From germline, CDR1 is LNHDA and CDR2 SQIVND (reference sequence). This CDR3 is CASSKAEREKLFF. The DNA for the CDR3 is TGTGCCAGTAGTAAGGCGGAGAGGGAAAAACTGTTTTTT.

This clone was counted only a few times. The V call is TRBV7-9, the J call TRBJ2-5, with TRBD2 matching over 11 bases. V was pared by 9 bases and J by 3 bases, with 12 bases of the junction left unmatched. The CDR3 is 16 amino acids. Per germline, CDR1 SEHNR and CDR2 FQNEAQ (reference sequence). CDR3 coding DNA: TGTGCCAGTACGAACCGCGGACTAGCGGGTGAAGAGACCCAGTACTTC. It is translated as CASTNRGLAGEETQYF.

The DNA of the CDR3 is TGTGCCAGCAAGGGACAGATTAATGAAAAACTGTTTTTT. As protein: CASKGQINEKLFF. The J gene is TRBJ1-4, the V gene TRBV27; 7 positions match TRBD1. This CDR3 contains 13 residues. V lost 7 bases and J lost 4; bases outside the gene matches: 3. Germline CDR1 is MNHEY and CDR2 is SMNVEV (reference sequence).

This clone appeared once. The J gene is TRBJ1-1, the V gene TRBV3-1 (or the pseudogene TRBV3-2); D remains ambiguous. Trimming took off 6 bases at V and 3 bases at J, with 8 bases between the two ends. CDR1 and CDR2 (germline): LGHDT, YNNKEL (reference sequence). CDR3 length: 12 residues. For the CDR3, the DNA is TGTGCCAGCAGATACCGGGACACTGAAGCTTTCTTT. Protein sequence: CASRYRDTEAFF.

The V and J genes are TRBV6-5 and TRBJ1-1; D might be TRBD1 (6 bases). V dropped 4 bases and J dropped 0 bases, with 12 bases sitting between them. Germline lookup yields CDR1 MNHEY and CDR2 SVGAGI. CDR3 length equals 15 residues. CDR3 residues: CASSFRGVMNTEAFF. The CDR3 nucleotides are TGTGCCAGCAGTTTCAGGGGTGTTATGAACACTGAAGCTTTCTTT.

The genes are TRBV6-1 and TRBJ1-2; unclear D gene. CDR1 MNHNS and CDR2 SASEGT come from the germline V gene. The V and J ends lost 3 bases and 3 bases respectively, with 5 bases between them. The length of the CDR3 is 12 residues. For the CDR3, the DNA is TGTGCCAGCAGTGAGGGAGACTATGGCTACACCTTC. Its protein is CASSEGDYGYTF.

The gene calls are TRBV6-5 and TRBJ2-5; perhaps TRBD2 as D (6 bases). The germline gives CDR1 MNHEY, CDR2 SVGAGI. CDR3 size: 13 residues. Trimming stripped 9 bases from V and 5 bases from J, with 16 bases between. Written as DNA, the CDR3 is TGTGCCAGTGGAAGATCGGCGGGGGAGACCCAGTACTTC. Its protein product is CASGRSAGETQYF.

This sequence joins TRBV6-5 and TRBJ1-2; perhaps TRBD1 as D (6 bases). The CDR3 length is 14 residues. CDR1 and CDR2 (germline): MNHEY, SVGAGI. With 1 base removed from V and 7 bases from J, the gap between germline ends came to 13 bases. The CDR3 DNA reads TGTGCCAGCAGTTACTACGGACGAGGGGGTGGCTACACCTTC. Residues: CASSYYGRGGGYTF.

This clone has only a few counts. V and J are TRBV6-5 and TRBJ2-1; the D gene is possibly TRBD2 (6 bases). Germline CDR1 reads MNHEY; CDR2 reads SVGAGI. The CDR3 has 16 residues. The germline V and J ends were trimmed by 2 bases and 4 bases, with 15 bases remaining between them. For the CDR3, the DNA is TGTGCCAGCAGTTACCCTTCGGGAGCGGGTTACAATGAGCAGTTCTTC. This codes for CASSYPSGAGYNEQFF.

This rearrangement joins TRBV30 to TRBJ1-1, with TRBD1 identical over 8 bases. The CDR3 length is 15 residues. Germline V gene sequence: CDR1 GTSNPN, CDR2 SVGIG (reference sequence). Unmatched junction bases numbered 6, after V lost 2 bases and J lost 1 base. The CDR3 bases are TGTGCCTGGAGTATGGGGACAGGTTGGAACACTGAAGCTTTCTTT. Translating gives CAWSMGTGWNTEAFF.

The sample holds a few counts of this clone. The rearrangement links TRBV6-6 to TRBJ1-2; 7 bases match TRBD1. J was trimmed by 6 bases and V by 11 bases; bases with no gene match: 6. The CDR3 is 11 residues long. Looked up from germline, CDR1 is MNHNY and CDR2 is SVGAGI (reference sequence). The CDR3 nucleotides are TGTGCCTTGACAGGGAACGATGGCTACACCTTC. Residues: CALTGNDGYTF.